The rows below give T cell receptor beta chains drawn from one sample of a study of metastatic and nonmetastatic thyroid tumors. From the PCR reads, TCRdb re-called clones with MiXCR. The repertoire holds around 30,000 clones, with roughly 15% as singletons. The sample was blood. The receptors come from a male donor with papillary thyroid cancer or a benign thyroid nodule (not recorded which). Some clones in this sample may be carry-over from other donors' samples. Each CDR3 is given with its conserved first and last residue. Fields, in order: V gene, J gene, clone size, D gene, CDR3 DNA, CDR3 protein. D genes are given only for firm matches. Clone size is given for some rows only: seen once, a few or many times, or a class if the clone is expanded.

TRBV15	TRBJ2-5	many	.	TGTGCCACCAGCAGATCCAGCCGTGATGTTTGGACCCAGTACTTC	CATSRSSRDVWTQYF
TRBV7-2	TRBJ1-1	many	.	TGTGCCAGCAGCCGCGGGTTTCGGTACACTGAAGCTTTCTTT	CASSRGFRYTEAFF
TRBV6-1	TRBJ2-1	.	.	TGTGCCAGCAGTGTGGGGATGGCCGGTGAGCAGTTCTTC	CASSVGMAGEQFF
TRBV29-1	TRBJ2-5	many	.	TGCAGCGTATCCCAAGAGACCCAGTACTTC	CSVSQETQYF
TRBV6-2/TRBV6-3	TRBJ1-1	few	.	TGTGCCATCAGTCTAGGACAGTCTGAATCTTTCTTT	CAISLGQSESFF
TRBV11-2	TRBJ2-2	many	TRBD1	TGTGCCAGCAGCTTTACAGGGGACACCGGGGAGCTGTTTTTT	CASSFTGDTGELFF
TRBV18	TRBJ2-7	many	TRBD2	TGTGCCAGCTCACCAGCTAGCGGAACCTACGAGCAGTACTTC	CASSPASGTYEQYF
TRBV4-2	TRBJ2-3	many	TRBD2	TGTGCCAGCAGCCCACCCCTAGCGGGAGTTGGAGATACGCAGTATTTT	CASSPPLAGVGDTQYF
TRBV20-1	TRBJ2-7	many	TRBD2	TGCAGTGCTTATAGCGGGGCATCCTACGAGCAGTACTTC	CSAYSGASYEQYF
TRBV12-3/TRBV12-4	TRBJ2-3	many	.	TGTGCCAGCACAACCGCAGATACGCAGTATTTT	CASTTADTQYF
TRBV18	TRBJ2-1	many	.	TGTGCCAGCTCACCATCTTTGGCGACCAGCTCCTACAATGAGCAGTTCTTC	CASSPSLATSSYNEQFF
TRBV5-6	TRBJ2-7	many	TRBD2	TGTGCCAGCAGCTTAAGGGGAGGGACCTACGAGCAGTACTTC	CASSLRGGTYEQYF
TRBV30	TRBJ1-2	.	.	TGTGCCTGTGCCAGCCAGGTTGGGAACTATGGCTACACCTTC	CACASQVGNYGYTF
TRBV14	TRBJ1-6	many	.	TGTGCCAGCAGCCAATTCTCAGGTTCTTCGGGTCCCCTCCACTTT	CASSQFSGSSGPLHF
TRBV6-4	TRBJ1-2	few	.	TGTGCCAGCAGTGACAAAGGGCGAGGCTACACCTTC	CASSDKGRGYTF
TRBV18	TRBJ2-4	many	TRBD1	TGTGCCAGCTCACCACCGGGACAGGGGGCCAAAAACATTCAGTACTTC	CASSPPGQGAKNIQYF
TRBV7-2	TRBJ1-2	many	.	TGTGCCAGCAGCAGACCTGGGAAGGCGGGCGGCTACACCTTC	CASSRPGKAGGYTF
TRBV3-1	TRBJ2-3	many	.	TGTGCCAGCAGCCCGGAGGTCGGGGGGCCTGCAGATACGCAGTATTTT	CASSPEVGGPADTQYF
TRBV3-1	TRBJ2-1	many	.	TGTGCCAGCAGCCATACGGGTAGCGCGCACAATGAGCAGTTCTTC	CASSHTGSAHNEQFF
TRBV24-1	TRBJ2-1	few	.	TGTGCCACCAGTGATTCCCCACAAGCCGGCAATGAGCAGTTCTTC	CATSDSPQAGNEQFF
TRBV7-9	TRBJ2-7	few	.	TGTGCCAGCAGCTCTACCCCGAACTACGAGCAGTACTTC	CASSSTPNYEQYF
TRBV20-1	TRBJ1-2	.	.	TGCAGTGCGTCAGACTATGGCTACACCTTC	CSASDYGYTF
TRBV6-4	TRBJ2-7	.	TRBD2	TGTGCCAGCAGTGACATCTGTATCATGCTAGCGGTATACTACGAGCAGTACTTC	CASSDICIMLAVYYEQYF
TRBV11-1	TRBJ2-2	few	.	TGTGCCAGCAGCTTAGACTTTGGCGGTTCGAACACCGGGGAGCTGTTTTTT	CASSLDFGGSNTGELFF
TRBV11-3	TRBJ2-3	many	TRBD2	TGTGCCAGCAGCTTAGATCTATTCCTAGCGGGAACAGATACGCAGTATTTT	CASSLDLFLAGTDTQYF
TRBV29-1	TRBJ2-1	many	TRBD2	TGCAGCGTTGGAGGGACTAGCGGGAGTAATGAGCAGTTCTTC	CSVGGTSGSNEQFF
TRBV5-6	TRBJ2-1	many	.	TGTGCCAGCAGCTTGGGTGTAGGTGAGCAGTTCTTC	CASSLGVGEQFF
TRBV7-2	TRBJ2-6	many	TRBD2	TGTGCCAGCAGGCCAACTAGCGGGAGGACTGGGGCCAACGTCCTGACTTTC	CASRPTSGRTGANVLTF
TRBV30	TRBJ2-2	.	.	TGCGCCTGGTCGGGGCTTTTGACTGTCCCCGGGGAGCTGTTTTTT	CAWSGLLTVPGELFF
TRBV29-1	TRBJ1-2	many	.	TGCAGCGTTGTGGAGGCAGGGGAAGGTCCTGGCTACACCTTC	CSVVEAGEGPGYTF
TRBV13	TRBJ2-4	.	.	TGTGCCAGCAGTTCACGGGGGAACATTCAGTACTTC	CASSSRGNIQYF
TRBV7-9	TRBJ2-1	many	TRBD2	TGTGCCAGCAGCTCGGCGGGACTAGCGTACGCTGAGCAGTTCTTC	CASSSAGLAYAEQFF
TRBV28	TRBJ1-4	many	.	TGTGCCAGCAGTCGGGACGATGAAAAACTGTTTTTT	CASSRDDEKLFF
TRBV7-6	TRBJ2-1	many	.	TGTGCCAGCAGCTCGACGGGTTACAATGAGCAGTTCTTC	CASSSTGYNEQFF
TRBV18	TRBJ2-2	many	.	TGTGCCAGCTCACTGACAGACCCTTTGAACACCGGGGAGCTGTTTTTT	CASSLTDPLNTGELFF
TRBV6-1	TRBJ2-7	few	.	TGTGCCAGCAGTTCAGGCCGGTACGAGCAGTACTTC	CASSSGRYEQYF
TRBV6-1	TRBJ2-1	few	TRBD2	TGTGCCAGCAGCAGAGTACTAGCGGGAGACTTCAATGAGCAGTTCTTC	CASSRVLAGDFNEQFF
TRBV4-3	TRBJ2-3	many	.	TGCGCCAGCAGCCAAGAGGTTGTCTCCGGGGTGGATACGCAGTATTTT	CASSQEVVSGVDTQYF
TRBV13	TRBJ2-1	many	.	TGTGCCAGCAGCCTCCGCGACCAGGGGAGTGAGCAGTTCTTC	CASSLRDQGSEQFF
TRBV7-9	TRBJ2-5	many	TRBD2	TGTGCCAGCAGGGGCCGTCTAGGGAGGGCCGGGGAGACCCAGTACTTC	CASRGRLGRAGETQYF
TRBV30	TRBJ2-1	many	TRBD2	TGTGCCTGGACCGGGACTAACAATGAGCAGTTCTTC	CAWTGTNNEQFF